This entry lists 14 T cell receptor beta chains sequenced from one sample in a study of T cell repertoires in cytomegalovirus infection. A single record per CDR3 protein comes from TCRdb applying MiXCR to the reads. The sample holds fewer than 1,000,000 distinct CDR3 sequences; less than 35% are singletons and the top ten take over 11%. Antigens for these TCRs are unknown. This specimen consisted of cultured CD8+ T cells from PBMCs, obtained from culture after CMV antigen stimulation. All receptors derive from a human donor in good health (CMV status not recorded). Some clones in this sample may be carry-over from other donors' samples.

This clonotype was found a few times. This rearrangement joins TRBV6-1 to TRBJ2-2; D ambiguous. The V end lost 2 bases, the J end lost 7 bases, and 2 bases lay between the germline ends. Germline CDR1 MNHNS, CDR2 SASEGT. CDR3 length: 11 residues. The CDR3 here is CASSEIGELFF. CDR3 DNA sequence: TGTGCCAGCAGTGAAATCGGGGAGCTGTTTTTT.

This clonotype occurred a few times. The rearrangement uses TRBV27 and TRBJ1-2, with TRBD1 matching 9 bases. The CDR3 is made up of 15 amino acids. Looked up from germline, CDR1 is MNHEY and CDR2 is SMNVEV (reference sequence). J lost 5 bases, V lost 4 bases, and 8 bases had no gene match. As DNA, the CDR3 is TGTGCCAGCAGTTACGGGACAGGGACGTATTATGGCTACACCTTC. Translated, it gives CASSYGTGTYYGYTF.

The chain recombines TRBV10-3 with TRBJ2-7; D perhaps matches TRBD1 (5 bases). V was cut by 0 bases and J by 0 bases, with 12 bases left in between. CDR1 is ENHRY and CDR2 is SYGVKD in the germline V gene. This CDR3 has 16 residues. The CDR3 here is CAISESVGPSSYEQYF. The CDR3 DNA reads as TGTGCCATCAGTGAGTCGGTGGGGCCCTCCTCCTACGAGCAGTACTTC.

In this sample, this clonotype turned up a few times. Here the CDR3 DNA reads TGTGCCACCAGCAGAGAAGGGGGCAATCAGCCCCAGCATTTT. Its protein product is CATSREGGNQPQHF. V usage is TRBV15 and J usage is TRBJ1-5, with D possibly TRBD1 on 5 matching bases. Trimming shortened V by 0 bases and J by 2 bases, and 5 bases separated the two germline ends. This CDR3 is built from 14 residues. The germline CDR1 and CDR2 sequences are LNHNV and YYDKDF (reference sequence).

CDR3: CASSAAGVEAFF. The CDR3 DNA reads TGTGCCAGCAGCGCAGCAGGGGTAGAAGCTTTCTTT. This chain connects TRBV9 to TRBJ1-1; possibly TRBD1 for D (6 bases). The CDR3 loop spans 12 amino acids. V shed 3 bases and J shed 8 bases, with 11 bases lying between them. Germline CDR1 reads SGDLS; CDR2 reads YYNGEE.

DNA for the CDR3: TGCGCCAGCAGCCAAGATGTAGGGGCCGCCAATGAGCAGTTCTTC. This codes for CASSQDVGAANEQFF. The rearrangement uses TRBV4-3 and TRBJ2-1; maybe TRBD1 (5 bases). The V end lost 0 bases, the J end lost 6 bases, and 12 bases lay between the germline ends. The CDR3 contains 15 residues. CDR1 LGHNA and CDR2 YSLEER come from the germline V gene.

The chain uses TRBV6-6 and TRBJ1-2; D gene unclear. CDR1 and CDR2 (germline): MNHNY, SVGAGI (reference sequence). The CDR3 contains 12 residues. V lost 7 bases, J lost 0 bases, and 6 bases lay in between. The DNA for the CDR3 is TGTGCCAGCATCTCGGCTAACTATGGCTACACCTTC. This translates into CASISANYGYTF.

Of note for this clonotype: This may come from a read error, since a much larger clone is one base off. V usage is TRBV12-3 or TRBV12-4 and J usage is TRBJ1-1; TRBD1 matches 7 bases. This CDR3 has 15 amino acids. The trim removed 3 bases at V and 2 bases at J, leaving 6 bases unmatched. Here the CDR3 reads CASSFYGGGNTEAFF. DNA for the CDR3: TGTGCCAGCAGTTTCTACGGAGGGGGCAACACTGAAGCTTTCTTT.

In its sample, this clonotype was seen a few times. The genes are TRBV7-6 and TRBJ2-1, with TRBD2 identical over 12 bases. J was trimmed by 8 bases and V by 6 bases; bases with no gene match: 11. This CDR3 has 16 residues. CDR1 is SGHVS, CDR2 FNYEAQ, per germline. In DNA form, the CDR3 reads TGTGCCAGCAGGGAAAGGGCTAGCGGGGGGGATCATGAGCAGTTCTTC. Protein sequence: CASRERASGGDHEQFF.

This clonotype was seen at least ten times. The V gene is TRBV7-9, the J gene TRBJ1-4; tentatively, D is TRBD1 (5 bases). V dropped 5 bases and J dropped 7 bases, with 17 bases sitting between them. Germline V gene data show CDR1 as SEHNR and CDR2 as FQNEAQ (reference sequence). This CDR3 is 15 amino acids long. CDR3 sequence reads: CASSGPGHGGEKLFF. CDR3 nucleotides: TGTGCCAGCAGCGGGCCCGGGCACGGGGGTGAAAAACTGTTTTTT. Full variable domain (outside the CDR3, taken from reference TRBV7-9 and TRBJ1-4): DTGVSQNPRHKITKRGQNVTFRCDPISEHNRLYWYRQTLGQGPEFLTYFQNEAQLEKSRLLSDRFSAERPKGSFSTLEIQRTEQGDSAMYLCASSGPGHGGEKLFFGSGTQLSVL.

CDR3 sequence: CASSHGPSKTDTQYF. CDR3 bases: TGTGCCAGCAGCCATGGGCCGAGTAAGACAGATACGCAGTATTTT. The chain is built from TRBV3-1 and TRBJ2-3; the D is unclear. CDR1 and CDR2 from the germline V gene are LGHDT and YNNKEL (reference sequence). This CDR3 has 15 residues. V was shortened by 3 bases and J by 3 bases, with 13 bases between the two germline ends.

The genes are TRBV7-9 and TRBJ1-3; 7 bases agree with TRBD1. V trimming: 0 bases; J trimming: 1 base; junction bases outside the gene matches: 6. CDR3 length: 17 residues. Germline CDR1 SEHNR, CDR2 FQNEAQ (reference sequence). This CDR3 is CASSLAAGGESGNTIYF. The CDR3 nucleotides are TGTGCCAGCAGCTTAGCGGCAGGGGGAGAATCTGGAAACACCATATATTTT.

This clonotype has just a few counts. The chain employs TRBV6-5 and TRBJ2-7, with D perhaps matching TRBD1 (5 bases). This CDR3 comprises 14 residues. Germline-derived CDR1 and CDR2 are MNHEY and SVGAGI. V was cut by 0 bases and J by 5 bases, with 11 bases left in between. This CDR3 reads CASSYSQGLHEQYF. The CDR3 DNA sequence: TGTGCCAGCAGTTACTCCCAGGGCCTCCACGAGCAGTACTTC.

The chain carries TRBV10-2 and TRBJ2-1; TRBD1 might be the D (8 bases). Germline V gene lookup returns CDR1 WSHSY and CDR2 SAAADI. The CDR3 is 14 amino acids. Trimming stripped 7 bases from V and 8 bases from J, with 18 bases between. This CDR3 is CASTQDRAGDEQFF. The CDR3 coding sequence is TGCGCCAGCACCCAGGACAGGGCGGGGGATGAGCAGTTCTTC.